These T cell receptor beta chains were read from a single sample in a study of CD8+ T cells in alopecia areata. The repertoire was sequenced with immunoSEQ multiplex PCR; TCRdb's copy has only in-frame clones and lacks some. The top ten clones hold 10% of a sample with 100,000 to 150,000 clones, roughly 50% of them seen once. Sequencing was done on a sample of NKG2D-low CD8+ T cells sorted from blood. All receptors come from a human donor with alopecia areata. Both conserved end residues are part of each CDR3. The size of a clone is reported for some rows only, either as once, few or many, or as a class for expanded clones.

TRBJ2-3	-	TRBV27	CASSIQGFTDTQYF
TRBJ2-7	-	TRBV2	CASSVSAGSYEQYF
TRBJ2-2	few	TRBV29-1	CSVVDGKTNTGELFF
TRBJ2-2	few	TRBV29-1	CSAMSHGELFF
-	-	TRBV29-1	CSVEEGLERGAYEQYF
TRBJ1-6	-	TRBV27	CASRVGGDNSPLHF
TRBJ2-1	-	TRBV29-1	CSGTLAMDEQFF
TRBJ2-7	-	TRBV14	CASSQTLAYEQYF
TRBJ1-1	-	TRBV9	CASSVAPGPNTEAFF
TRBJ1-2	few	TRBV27	CASSLGQGNGYTF
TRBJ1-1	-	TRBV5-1	CASSLEIENTEAFF
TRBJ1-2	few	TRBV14	CASSQEYGTRSYGYTF
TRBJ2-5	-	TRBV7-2	CASSLVGAGAETQYF
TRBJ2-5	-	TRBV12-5	CASGYGTGDKETQYF
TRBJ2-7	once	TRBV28	CTSGGMRSYEQYF
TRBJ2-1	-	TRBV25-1	CASSDRMKQFF
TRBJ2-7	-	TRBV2	CASSGGTGTLYEQYF
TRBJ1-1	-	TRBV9	CASSPGVATEAFF
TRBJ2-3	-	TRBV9	CASSATDTQYF
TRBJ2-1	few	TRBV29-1	CSVEDRVDTATGDEQFF
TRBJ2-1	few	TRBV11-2	CASSSLTSGSGDEQFF
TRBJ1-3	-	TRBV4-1	CASSQDPGAGNTIYF
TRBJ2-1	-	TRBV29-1	CSVENRDRVGEQFF
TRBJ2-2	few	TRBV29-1	CSVDPGANTGELFF
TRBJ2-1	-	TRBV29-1	CSVDTRELSYNEQFF
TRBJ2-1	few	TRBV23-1	CASSLTTTYNEQFF
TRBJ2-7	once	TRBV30	CAWSRPELYEQYF
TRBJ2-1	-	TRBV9	CASSFQDSGRSYNEQFF
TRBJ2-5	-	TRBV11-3	CASSFRTSGGKETQYF
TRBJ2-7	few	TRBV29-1	CSVETSLHEQYF
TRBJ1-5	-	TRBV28	CASRGGGESNQPQHF